This T cell receptor (beta chain) is from a study of blood T cells in healthy people across ages. Study-level points and caveats: There were more naive CD4+ cells and higher diversity in long-lived donors than in aged donors. From one million sequenced T cells, diversity estimates were lower bounds.

A second PCR, run for roughly 7 to 12 cycles, used a sample-barcoded 5' primer plus a J-beta primer mix. All cDNA molecules were each tagged by a template-switch adaptor with 12 random nucleotides. TCRdb reprocessed the 5' RACE reads with MiXCR, giving one entry per CDR3 protein. The sample has around 1,700,000 distinct CDR3 sequences; 25% to 30% are singletons. V was pared by 5 bases and J by 14 bases, with 15 bases of the junction left unmatched. The CDR3 covers 14 residues. Regarding this clonotype: The antigen remains unidentified.

The sample comprised blood. The rearrangement joins TRBV12-3 or TRBV12-4 to TRBJ2-3; 8 bases fit TRBD1. The receptor comes from a woman in her thirties in good health. The CDR3 coding sequence is TGTGCCAGCAGTCCCAGGACAGGGAGACCTACGTGGTATTTT. It codes for CASSPRTGRPTWYF.